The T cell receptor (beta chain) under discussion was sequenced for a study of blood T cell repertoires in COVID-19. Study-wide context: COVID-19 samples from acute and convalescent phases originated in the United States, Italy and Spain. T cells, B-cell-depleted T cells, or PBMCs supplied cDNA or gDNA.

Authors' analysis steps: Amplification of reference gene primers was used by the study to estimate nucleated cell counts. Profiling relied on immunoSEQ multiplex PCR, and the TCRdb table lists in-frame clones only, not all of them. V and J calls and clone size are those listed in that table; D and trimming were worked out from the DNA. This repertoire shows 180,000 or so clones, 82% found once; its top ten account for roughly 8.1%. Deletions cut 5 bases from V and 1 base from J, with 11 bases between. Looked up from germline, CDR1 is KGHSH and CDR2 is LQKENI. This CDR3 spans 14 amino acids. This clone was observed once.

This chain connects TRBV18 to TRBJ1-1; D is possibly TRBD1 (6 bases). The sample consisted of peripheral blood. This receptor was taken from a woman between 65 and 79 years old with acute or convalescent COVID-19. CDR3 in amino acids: CASSRDMGNTEAFF. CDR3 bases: TGTGCCAGCTCAAGGGACATGGGGAACACTGAAGCTTTCTTT.